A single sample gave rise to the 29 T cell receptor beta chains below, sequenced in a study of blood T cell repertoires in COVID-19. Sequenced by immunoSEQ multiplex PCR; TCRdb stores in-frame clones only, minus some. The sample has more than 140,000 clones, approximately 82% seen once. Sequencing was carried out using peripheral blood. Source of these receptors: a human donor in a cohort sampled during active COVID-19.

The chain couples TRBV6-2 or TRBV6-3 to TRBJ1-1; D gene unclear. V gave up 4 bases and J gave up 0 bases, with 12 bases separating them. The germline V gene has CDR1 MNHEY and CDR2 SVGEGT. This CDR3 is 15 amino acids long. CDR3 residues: CASSWPIYLNTEAFF. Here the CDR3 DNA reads TGTGCCAGCAGTTGGCCGATTTATCTGAACACTGAAGCTTTCTTT.

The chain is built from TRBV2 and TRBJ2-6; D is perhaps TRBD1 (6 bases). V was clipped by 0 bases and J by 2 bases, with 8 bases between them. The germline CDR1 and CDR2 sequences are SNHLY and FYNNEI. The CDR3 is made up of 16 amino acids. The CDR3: CASSEAGGTGANVLTF. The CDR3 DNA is TGTGCCAGCAGTGAAGCTGGGGGCACTGGGGCCAACGTCCTGACTTTC.

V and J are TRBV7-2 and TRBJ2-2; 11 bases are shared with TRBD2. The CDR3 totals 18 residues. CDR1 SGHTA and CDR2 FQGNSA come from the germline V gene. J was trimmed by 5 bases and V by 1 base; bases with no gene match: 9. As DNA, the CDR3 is TGTGCCAGCAGCTTAGGTGCACTAGCGGGAGTGGGAACCGGGGAGCTGTTTTTT. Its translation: CASSLGALAGVGTGELFF.

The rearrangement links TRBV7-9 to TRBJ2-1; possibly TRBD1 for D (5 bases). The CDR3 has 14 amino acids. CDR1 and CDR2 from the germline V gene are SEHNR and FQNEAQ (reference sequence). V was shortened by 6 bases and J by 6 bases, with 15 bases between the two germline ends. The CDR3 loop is CASSLNPDTNEQFF. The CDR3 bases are TGTGCCAGCAGTCTTAATCCGGACACCAATGAGCAGTTCTTC.

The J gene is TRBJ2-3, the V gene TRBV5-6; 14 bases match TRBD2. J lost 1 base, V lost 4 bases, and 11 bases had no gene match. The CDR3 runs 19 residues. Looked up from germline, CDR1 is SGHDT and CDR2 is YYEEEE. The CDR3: CASSLLGTSGRGGTDTQYF. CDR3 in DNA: TGTGCCAGCAGCCTCCTTGGGACTAGCGGGAGAGGCGGCACAGATACGCAGTATTTT.

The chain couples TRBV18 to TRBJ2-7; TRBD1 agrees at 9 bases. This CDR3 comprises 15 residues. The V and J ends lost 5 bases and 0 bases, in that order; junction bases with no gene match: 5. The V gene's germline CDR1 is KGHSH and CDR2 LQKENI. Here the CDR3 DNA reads TGTGCCAGCTCAGAGGGACAGGGCTTCTCCTACGAGCAGTACTTC. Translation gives CASSEGQGFSYEQYF.

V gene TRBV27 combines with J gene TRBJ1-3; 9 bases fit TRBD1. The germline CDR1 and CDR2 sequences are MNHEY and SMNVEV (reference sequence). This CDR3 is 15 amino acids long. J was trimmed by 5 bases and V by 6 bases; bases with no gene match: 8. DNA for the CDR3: TGTGCCAGCAGCCAATGGGGGACAGGGAGAAACACCATATATTTT. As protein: CASSQWGTGRNTIYF.

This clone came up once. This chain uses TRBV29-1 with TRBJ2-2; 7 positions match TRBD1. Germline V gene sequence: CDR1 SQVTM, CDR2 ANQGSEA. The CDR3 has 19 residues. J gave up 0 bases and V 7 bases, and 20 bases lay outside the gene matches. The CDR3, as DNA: TGCAGCGCACGGTTAAACAGGGGTTCCATCCAATCGAACACCGGGGAGCTGTTTTTT. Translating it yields CSARLNRGSIQSNTGELFF.

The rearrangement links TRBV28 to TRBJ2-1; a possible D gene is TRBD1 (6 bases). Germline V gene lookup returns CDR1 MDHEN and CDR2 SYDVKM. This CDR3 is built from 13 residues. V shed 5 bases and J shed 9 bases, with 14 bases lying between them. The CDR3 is CASSQQGFGEQFF. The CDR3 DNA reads TGTGCCAGCAGTCAACAGGGATTCGGTGAGCAGTTCTTC. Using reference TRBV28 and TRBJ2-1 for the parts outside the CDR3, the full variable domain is DVKVTQSSRYLVKRTGEKVFLECVQDMDHENMFWYRQDPGLGLRLIYFSYDVKMKEKGDIPEGYSVSREKKERFSLILESASTNQTSMYLCASSQQGFGEQFFGPGTRLTVL.

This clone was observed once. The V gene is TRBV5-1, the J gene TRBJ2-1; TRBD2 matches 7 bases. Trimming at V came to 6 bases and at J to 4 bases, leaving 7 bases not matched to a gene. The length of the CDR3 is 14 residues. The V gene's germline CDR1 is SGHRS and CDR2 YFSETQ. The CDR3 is CASKDGGFYNEQFF. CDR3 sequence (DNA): TGCGCCAGCAAAGACGGGGGGTTTTACAATGAGCAGTTCTTC.

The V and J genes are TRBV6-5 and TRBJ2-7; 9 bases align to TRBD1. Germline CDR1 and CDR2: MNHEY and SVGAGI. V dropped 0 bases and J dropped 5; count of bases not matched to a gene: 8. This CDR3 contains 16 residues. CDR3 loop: CASSYSGTGFTDEQYF. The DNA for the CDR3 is TGTGCCAGCAGTTACTCTGGGACAGGGTTTACCGACGAGCAGTACTTC.

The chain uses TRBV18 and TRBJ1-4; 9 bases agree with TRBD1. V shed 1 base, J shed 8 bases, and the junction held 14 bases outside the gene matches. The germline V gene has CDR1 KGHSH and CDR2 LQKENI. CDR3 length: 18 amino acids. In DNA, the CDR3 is TGTGCCAGCTCACCACTTCTTTCGACCGGGACAGGGACCGAAAAACTGTTTTTT. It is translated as CASSPLLSTGTGTEKLFF. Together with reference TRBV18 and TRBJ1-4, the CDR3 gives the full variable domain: NAGVMQNPRHLVRRRGQEARLRCSPMKGHSHVYWYRQLPEEGLKFMVYLQKENIIDESGMPKERFSAEFPKEGPSILRIQQVVRGDSAAYFCASSPLLSTGTGTEKLFFGSGTQLSVL.

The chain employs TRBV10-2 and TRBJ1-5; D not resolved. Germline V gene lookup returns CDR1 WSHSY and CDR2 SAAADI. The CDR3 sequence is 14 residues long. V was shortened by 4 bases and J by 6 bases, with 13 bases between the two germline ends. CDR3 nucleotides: TGCGCCAGCAGTGCGGGGTCAGGCTCTCAGCCCCAGCATTTT. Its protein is CASSAGSGSQPQHF.

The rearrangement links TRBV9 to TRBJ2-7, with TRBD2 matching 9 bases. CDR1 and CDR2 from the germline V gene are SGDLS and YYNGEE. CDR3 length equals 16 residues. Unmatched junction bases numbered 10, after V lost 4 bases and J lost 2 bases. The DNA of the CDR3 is TGTGCCAGCAGCTCCCCGGAGGGCGGGAGGGCCTACGAGCAGTACTTC. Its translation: CASSSPEGGRAYEQYF.

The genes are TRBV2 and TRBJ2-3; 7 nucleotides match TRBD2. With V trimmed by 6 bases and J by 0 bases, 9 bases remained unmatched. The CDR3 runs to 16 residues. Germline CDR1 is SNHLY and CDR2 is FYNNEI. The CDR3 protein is CASRVPGTISTDTQYF. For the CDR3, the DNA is TGTGCCAGCAGGGTCCCCGGGACTATTAGCACAGATACGCAGTATTTT.

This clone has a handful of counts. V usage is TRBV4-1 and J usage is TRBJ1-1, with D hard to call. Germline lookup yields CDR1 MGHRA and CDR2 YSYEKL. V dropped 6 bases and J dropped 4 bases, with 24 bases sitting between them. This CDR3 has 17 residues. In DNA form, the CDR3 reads TGCGCCAGCAGGATGGCAGGCTTACATGCGGAGGGCACTGAAGCTTTCTTT. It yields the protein CASRMAGLHAEGTEAFF.

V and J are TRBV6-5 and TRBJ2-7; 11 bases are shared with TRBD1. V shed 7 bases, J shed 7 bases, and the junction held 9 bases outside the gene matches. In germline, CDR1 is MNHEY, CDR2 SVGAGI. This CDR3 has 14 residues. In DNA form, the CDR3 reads TGTGCCAGCACCGGGGGGGACAGGGGGAGAGAGCAGTACTTC. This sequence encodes CASTGGDRGREQYF.

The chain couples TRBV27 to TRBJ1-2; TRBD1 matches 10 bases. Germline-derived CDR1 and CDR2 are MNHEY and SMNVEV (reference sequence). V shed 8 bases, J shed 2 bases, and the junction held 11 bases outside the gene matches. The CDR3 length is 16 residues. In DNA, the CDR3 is TGTGCCAGCCGCCGCACCGGGACAGGGGAGAACTATGGCTACACCTTC. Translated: CASRRTGTGENYGYTF.

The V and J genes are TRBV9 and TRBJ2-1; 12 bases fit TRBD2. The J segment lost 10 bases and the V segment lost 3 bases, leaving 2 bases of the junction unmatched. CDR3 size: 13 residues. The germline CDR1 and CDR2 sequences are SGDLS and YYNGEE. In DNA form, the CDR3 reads TGTGCCAGCAGCGACGGACTAGCGGGAGAGCAGTTCTTC. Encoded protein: CASSDGLAGEQFF. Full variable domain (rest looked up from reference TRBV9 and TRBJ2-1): DSGVTQTPKHLITATGQRVTLRCSPRSGDLSVYWYQQSLDQGLQFLIQYYNGEERAKGNILERFSAQQFPDLHSELNLSSLELGDSALYFCASSDGLAGEQFFGPGTRLTVL.

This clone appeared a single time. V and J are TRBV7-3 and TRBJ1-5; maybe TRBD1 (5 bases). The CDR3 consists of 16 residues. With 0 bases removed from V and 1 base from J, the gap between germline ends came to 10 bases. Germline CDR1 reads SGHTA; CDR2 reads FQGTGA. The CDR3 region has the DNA TGTGCCAGCAGCTTAACGGGGCAAGGAAGCAATCAGCCCCAGCATTTT. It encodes CASSLTGQGSNQPQHF.

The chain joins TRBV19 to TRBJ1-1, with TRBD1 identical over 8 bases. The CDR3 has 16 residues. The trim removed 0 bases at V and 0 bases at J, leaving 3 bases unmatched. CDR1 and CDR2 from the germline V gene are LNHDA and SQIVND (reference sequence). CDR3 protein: CASSIDWTGLNTEAFF. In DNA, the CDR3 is TGTGCCAGTAGTATAGACTGGACAGGGCTGAACACTGAAGCTTTCTTT.

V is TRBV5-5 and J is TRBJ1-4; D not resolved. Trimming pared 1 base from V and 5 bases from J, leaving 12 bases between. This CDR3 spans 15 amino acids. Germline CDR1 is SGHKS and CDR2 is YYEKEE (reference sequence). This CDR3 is CASSLNMVPNEKLFF. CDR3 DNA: TGTGCCAGCAGCTTGAACATGGTGCCGAATGAAAAACTGTTTTTT. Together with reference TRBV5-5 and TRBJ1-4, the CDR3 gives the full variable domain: DAGVTQSPTHLIKTRGQQVTLRCSPISGHKSVSWYQQVLGQGPQFIFQYYEKEERGRGNFPDRFSARQFPNYSSELNVNALLLGDSALYLCASSLNMVPNEKLFFGSGTQLSVL.

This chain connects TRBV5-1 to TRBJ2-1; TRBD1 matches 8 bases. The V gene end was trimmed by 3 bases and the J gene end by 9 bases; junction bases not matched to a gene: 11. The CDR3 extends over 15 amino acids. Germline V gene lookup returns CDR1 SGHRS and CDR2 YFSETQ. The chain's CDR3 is CASSSRQGSTREQFF. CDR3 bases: TGCGCCAGCAGCTCCCGACAGGGGTCGACCCGTGAGCAGTTCTTC. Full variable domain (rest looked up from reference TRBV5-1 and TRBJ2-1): KAGVTQTPRYLIKTRGQQVTLSCSPISGHRSVSWYQQTPGQGLQFLFEYFSETQRNKGNFPGRFSGRQFSNSRSEMNVSTLELGDSALYLCASSSRQGSTREQFFGPGTRLTVL.

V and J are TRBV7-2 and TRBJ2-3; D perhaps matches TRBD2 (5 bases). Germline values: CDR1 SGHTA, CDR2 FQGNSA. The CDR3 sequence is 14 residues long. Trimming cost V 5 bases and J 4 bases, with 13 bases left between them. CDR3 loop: CASSPDWGSDTQYF. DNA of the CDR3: TGTGCCAGCAGCCCGGACTGGGGTTCAGATACGCAGTATTTT.

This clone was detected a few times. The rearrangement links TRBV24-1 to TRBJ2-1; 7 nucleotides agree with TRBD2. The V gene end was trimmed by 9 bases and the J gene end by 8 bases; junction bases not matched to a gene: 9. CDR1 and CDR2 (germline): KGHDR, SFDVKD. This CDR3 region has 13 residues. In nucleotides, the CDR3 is TGTGCCACCGGGTCTAGCGGAGTCCATGAGCAGTTCTTC. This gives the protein CATGSSGVHEQFF.

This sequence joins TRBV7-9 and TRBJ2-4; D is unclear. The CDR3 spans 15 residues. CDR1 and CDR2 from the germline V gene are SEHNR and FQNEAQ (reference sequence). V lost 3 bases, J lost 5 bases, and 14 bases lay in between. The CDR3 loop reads CASSLPLQAENIQYF. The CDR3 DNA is TGTGCCAGCAGCTTGCCCCTGCAGGCCGAAAACATTCAGTACTTC.

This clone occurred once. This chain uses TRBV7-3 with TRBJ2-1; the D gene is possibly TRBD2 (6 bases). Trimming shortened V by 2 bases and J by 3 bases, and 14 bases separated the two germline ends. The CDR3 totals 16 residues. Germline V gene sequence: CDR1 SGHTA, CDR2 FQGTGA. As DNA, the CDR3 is TGTGCCAGCAGCTTATATCCGGGAGAGGTCTACAATGAGCAGTTCTTC. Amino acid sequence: CASSLYPGEVYNEQFF.

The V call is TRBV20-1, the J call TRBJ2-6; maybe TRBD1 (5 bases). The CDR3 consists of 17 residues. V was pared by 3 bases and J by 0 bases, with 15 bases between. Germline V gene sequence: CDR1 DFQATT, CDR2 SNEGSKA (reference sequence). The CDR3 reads CSASPLAGFSGANVLTF. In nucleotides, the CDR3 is TGCAGTGCTAGTCCCTTGGCAGGGTTCTCTGGGGCCAACGTCCTGACTTTC.

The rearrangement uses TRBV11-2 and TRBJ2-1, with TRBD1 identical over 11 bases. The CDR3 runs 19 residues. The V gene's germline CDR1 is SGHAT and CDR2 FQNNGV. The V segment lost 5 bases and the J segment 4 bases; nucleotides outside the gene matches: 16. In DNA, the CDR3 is TGTGCCAGCAGCCCCAACCCCGGGACAGGGGGGCCTACGTACAATGAGCAGTTCTTC. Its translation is CASSPNPGTGGPTYNEQFF.